The source of this T cell receptor beta chain is a study of OX40 agonist ivuxolimab in advanced cancers. About the research overall: Eligibility admitted prior anti-PD-1, anti-PD-L1 or anti-CTLA-4 therapy; roughly 37% had some.

Repertoires were generated with immunoSEQ multiplex PCR, while TCRdb's copy carries only in-frame clones and drops some. The sample consists of just over 95,000 clones, around 89% of them appearing once. Germline CDR1 LNHDA, CDR2 SQIVND (reference sequence). V lost 0 bases and J 2 bases, leaving 8 bases between the germline ends. The CDR3 has 15 residues. The sequencing used CD4+ or CD8+ T cells sorted from blood, collected in a trial of the OX40 agonist ivuxolimab. The J gene is TRBJ1-3, the V gene TRBV19, with D maybe TRBD1 (5 bases). The source is an adult with an advanced solid tumor such as melanoma, head and neck, liver or kidney cancer. CDR3 nucleotides: TGTGCCAGTAGTATAGAGGGGACCGCTGGAAACACCATATATTTT. This gives the protein CASSIEGTAGNTIYF.